The sequence of this T cell receptor (beta chain) was determined in a study of T cell repertoires in cytomegalovirus infection. Overall study context: An indication of both CMV infection and matching HLA type came from public TCR beta signatures. Study-level results: Clonotype analysis showed dominance of the ex vivo response by HLA-C-restricted CMV-specific TCR beta clonotypes. Identification of carriers of CMV plus the relevant HLA was performed using cumulative public TCR beta family frequency.

This CDR3 comprises 16 residues. Germline lookup yields CDR1 SEHNR and CDR2 FQNEAQ (reference sequence). TCRdb reprocessed the reads via MiXCR and lists one record per CDR3 protein. The sample carries approximately 500,000 distinct CDR3 sequences, approximately 15% recorded once. Turning to this clonotype: What it recognizes is unknown. A junction boundary mismatches the germline segment, possibly from a read error.

This sequence originates from a human donor in good health (CMV status not recorded). Some clones in this sample may be carry-over from other donors' samples. Sequenced sample: CD8+ T cells from PBMCs. The chain combines TRBV7-9 with TRBJ2-1; D is ambiguous. The DNA end favors TRBJ2-7, so the J call may be wrong. Here the CDR3 DNA reads TGTGCAAGCAGCTCTCTTGCGGCGAGCTCCTACAATGAGCAGTACTTC. Its protein is CASSSLAASSYNEQYF.